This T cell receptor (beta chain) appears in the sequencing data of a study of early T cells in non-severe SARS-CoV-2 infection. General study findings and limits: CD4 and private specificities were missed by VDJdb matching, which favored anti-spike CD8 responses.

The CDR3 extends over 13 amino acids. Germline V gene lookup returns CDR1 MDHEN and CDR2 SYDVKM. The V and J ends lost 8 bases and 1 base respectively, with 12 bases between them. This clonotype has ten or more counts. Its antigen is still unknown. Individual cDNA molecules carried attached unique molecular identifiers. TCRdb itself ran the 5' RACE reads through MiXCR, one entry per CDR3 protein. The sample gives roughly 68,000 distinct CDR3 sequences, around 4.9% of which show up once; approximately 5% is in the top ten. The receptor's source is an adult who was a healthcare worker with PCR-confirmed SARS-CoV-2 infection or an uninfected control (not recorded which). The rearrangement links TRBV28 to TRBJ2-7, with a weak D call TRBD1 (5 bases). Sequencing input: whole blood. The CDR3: CASVRGHSYEQYF. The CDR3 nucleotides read TGTGCCAGCGTTAGGGGCCATTCCTACGAGCAGTACTTC.